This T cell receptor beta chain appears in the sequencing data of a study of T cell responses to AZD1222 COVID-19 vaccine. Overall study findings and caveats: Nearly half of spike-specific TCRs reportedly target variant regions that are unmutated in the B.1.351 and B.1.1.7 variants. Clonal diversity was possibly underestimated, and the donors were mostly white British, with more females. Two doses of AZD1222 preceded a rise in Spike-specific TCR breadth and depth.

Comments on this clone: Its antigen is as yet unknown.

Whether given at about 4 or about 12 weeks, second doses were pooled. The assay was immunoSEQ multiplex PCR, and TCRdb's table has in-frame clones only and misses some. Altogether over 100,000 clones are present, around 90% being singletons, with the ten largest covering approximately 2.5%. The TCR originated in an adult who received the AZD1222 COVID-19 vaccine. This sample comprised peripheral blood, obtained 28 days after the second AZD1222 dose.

The CDR3 nucleotides read TGTGCCAGCAGCCAAGATTATGCGGCAGCCGAGACCTACGAGCAGTACTTC. This translates into CASSQDYAAAETYEQYF. The gene calls are TRBV4-2 and TRBJ2-7, with unresolved D. The CDR3 is made up of 17 amino acids. Trimming removed 0 bases at V and 2 bases at J, with 17 bases between. The germline CDR1 and CDR2 sequences are LGHNA and YNFKEQ.